This T cell receptor beta chain was captured in a study of breast tumors, draining lymph nodes, adjacent tissues. Samples came from axillary lymph nodes draining the breast cancer. This clonotype was picked up many times. MiXCR, applied by TCRdb to the multiplex PCR reads, yields one record per CDR3 protein. The profile shows about 180,000 distinct CDR3 sequences, roughly a third of them singletons. Trimming left V 6 bases short and J 7 bases short, with 4 bases between. CDR3 length equals 11 residues. Germline-derived CDR1 and CDR2 are MNHNS and SASEGT. Sequenced sample: axillary lymph node tissue. The V call is TRBV6-1, the J call TRBJ1-6; D gene unclear. This receptor was taken from a female donor with breast cancer. Some clones in this sample may be carry-over from other donors' samples. CDR3 in amino acids: CASSQNSPLHF. DNA for the CDR3: TGTGCCAGCAGCCAGAATTCACCCCTCCACTTT.